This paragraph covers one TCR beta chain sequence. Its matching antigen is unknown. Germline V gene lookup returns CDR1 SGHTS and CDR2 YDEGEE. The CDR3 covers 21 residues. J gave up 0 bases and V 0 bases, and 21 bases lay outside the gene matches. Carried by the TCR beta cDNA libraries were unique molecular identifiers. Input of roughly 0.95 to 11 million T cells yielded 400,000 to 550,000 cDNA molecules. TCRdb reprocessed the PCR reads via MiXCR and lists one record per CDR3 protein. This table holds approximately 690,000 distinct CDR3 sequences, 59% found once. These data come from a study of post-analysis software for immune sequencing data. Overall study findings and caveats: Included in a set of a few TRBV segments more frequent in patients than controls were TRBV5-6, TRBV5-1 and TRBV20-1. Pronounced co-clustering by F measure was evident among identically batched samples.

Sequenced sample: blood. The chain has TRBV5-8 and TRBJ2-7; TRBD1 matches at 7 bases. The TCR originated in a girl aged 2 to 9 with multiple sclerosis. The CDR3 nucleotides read TGTGCCAGCAGCTTGGCCTCCCCCGGGACAGTACGAAAAAGGAGCTCCTACGAGCAGTACTTC. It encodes CASSLASPGTVRKRSSYEQYF.